This T cell receptor (beta chain) was sequenced for a study of T cell responses to AZD1222 COVID-19 vaccine. Study summary: Pooled together were second doses at about 4 or about 12 weeks.

Trimming took 6 bases from V and 5 from J; bases not matched to a gene: 9. The length of the CDR3 is 15 residues. Per the germline V gene, CDR1 is MNHEY and CDR2 is SVGAGI. The assay was immunoSEQ multiplex PCR, and TCRdb's table has in-frame clones only and misses some. The top ten hold over 0.75% of the sample, which has approximately 190,000 clones, approximately 91% seen once. In the case of this clone: Its antigen remains unidentified.

Study-level findings and limits: The study reported that nearly half of spike-specific TCRs target unmutated variant regions.

Sequencing was performed on peripheral blood, taken on day 0 of AZD1222 vaccination. The chain couples TRBV6-5 to TRBJ2-1, with 8 bases fitting TRBD2. This TCR derives from an adult in good health. CDR3 in DNA: TGTGCCAGCAGAAGGAGTAGCGGGAACCACAATGAGCAGTTCTTC. Amino acid sequence: CASRRSSGNHNEQFF.